Listed below are T cell receptor beta chains from one sample, sequenced in a study of blood T cell repertoires in COVID-19. Generated by immunoSEQ multiplex PCR, the TCRdb table keeps only in-frame clones and is missing some. The data show roughly 68,000 clones, just over 85% seen once. Source material: peripheral blood. The source of these receptors is a human donor in a cohort sampled during active COVID-19. Each CDR3 is given with its conserved first and last residue. The D gene is left open where the match is weak. A clone size is listed for some rows: how often the clone was seen (once, few, many), or a class if it is expanded.

TRBJ2-7 TRBD2 TRBV9 . CASSPGGGRGFYEQYF TGTGCCAGCAGCCCCGGTGGGGGGAGGGGTTTCTACGAGCAGTACTTC
TRBJ2-3 . TRBV18 . CASSHMSRGHFSTDTQYF TGTGCCAGCTCCCATATGAGCAGGGGCCACTTTAGCACAGATACGCAGTATTTT
TRBJ2-7 . TRBV3-1/TRBV3-2 . CASSQGAGAPYEQYF TGTGCCAGCAGCCAGGGGGCGGGGGCCCCCTACGAGCAGTACTTC
TRBJ2-7 . TRBV4-1 . CASSQDSFSYEQYF TGCGCCAGCAGCCAAGATAGTTTTTCCTACGAGCAGTACTTC
TRBJ1-2 TRBD1 TRBV6-5 once CASRRGQDYGYTF TGTGCCAGCAGACGAGGACAGGATTATGGCTACACCTTC
TRBJ2-1 . TRBV30 once CAWARAMGGPNEQFF TGTGCCTGGGCTAGGGCCATGGGGGGGCCAAATGAGCAGTTCTTC
TRBJ1-5 . TRBV7-2 . CASSLAAFNQPQHF TGTGCCAGCAGCTTAGCGGCCTTCAATCAGCCCCAGCATTTT
TRBJ1-2 . TRBV15 once CATSRDSVASYGYTF TGTGCCACCAGCAGAGATTCGGTGGCTAGCTATGGCTACACCTTC
TRBJ1-5 TRBD1 TRBV6-5 . CASSVGQGANQPQHF TGTGCCAGCAGCGTTGGACAGGGAGCCAATCAGCCCCAGCATTTT
TRBJ2-3 . TRBV3-1/TRBV3-2 . CASSPPQRGTDTQYF TGTGCCAGCAGCCCCCCCCAGCGGGGCACAGATACGCAGTATTTT
TRBJ1-5 . TRBV6-5 . CASTPPGLRNQPQHF TGTGCCAGCACTCCACCGGGACTTAGGAATCAGCCCCAGCATTTT
TRBJ2-5 . TRBV12-3/TRBV12-4 . CASSFFAGETQYF TGTGCCAGCAGTTTCTTCGCGGGGGAGACCCAGTACTTC
TRBJ2-1 . TRBV4-2 . CASSQSTGLGIVYNEQFF TGTGCCAGCAGCCAATCGACAGGTCTGGGGATCGTCTACAATGAGCAGTTCTTC
TRBJ1-3 . TRBV7-6 . CASSPSGNTIYF TGTGCCAGCAGTCCTTCTGGAAACACCATATATTTT
TRBJ2-2 TRBD1 TRBV5-4 . CASSLGGQGVIGELFF TGTGCCAGCAGCTTGGGAGGACAGGGGGTAATCGGGGAGCTGTTTTTT
TRBJ1-3 TRBD1 TRBV19 . CASSIPGQALSGNTIYF TGTGCCAGTAGTATCCCGGGACAGGCCCTCTCTGGAAACACCATATATTTT
TRBJ2-7 TRBD1 TRBV3-1/TRBV3-2 few CASGTGDSYEQYF TGTGCCAGCGGGACAGGGGACTCCTACGAGCAGTACTTC
TRBJ2-3 TRBD1 TRBV7-2 . CASSSGTGFTDTQYF TGTGCCAGCAGCTCCGGGACAGGGTTCACAGATACGCAGTATTTT
TRBJ2-1 TRBD2 TRBV7-8 . CASSFFPRTSKSSYNEQFF TGTGCCAGCAGCTTTTTCCCCAGGACTAGCAAAAGCTCCTACAATGAGCAGTTCTTC
TRBJ1-4 . TRBV7-9 . CASSSLRKGVEKLFF TGTGCCAGCAGCTCCCTCAGGAAGGGGGTTGAAAAACTGTTTTTT
TRBJ2-7 TRBD1 TRBV15 . CATSSNRGPYEQYF TGTGCCACCAGCAGTAACAGGGGACCCTACGAGCAGTACTTC
TRBJ1-4 . TRBV15 . CATSRDYGSEKLFF TGTGCCACCAGCAGAGATTACGGTAGTGAAAAACTGTTTTTT
TRBJ1-2 TRBD1 TRBV29-1 . CSVSGQGALNYGYTF TGCAGCGTTAGCGGACAGGGGGCCCTTAACTATGGCTACACCTTC
TRBJ2-1 TRBD2 TRBV11-2 . CASRPTSGRTPSPYNEQFF TGTGCCAGCAGACCAACTAGCGGGAGAACCCCCTCTCCCTACAATGAGCAGTTCTTC
TRBJ2-6 TRBD1 TRBV19 . CASSSEGQGVSGANVLTF TGTGCCAGTAGTTCGGAGGGACAGGGGGTTTCTGGGGCCAACGTCCTGACTTTC
TRBJ2-7 TRBD2 TRBV4-2 . CASSQTQSGGAYEQYF TGTGCCAGCAGCCAAACCCAAAGCGGGGGAGCCTACGAGCAGTACTTC
TRBJ1-2 . TRBV5-6 . CASSLGVLGYTF TGTGCCAGCAGCTTGGGAGTTCTTGGCTACACCTTC
TRBJ2-3 . TRBV5-6 . CASSFPAGSTDTQYF TGTGCCAGCAGCTTTCCGGCGGGGAGCACAGATACGCAGTATTTT
TRBJ1-6 TRBD1 TRBV9 once CASSVGQGNSPLHF TGTGCCAGCAGCGTCGGACAGGGGAATTCACCCCTCCACTTT
TRBJ1-2 . TRBV5-5 . CASTPRVELYYGYTF TGTGCCAGCACTCCGAGAGTCGAACTGTACTATGGCTACACCTTC
TRBJ1-6 . TRBV18 . CASHGTSYSPLHF TGTGCCAGTCACGGGACATCTTATTCACCCCTCCACTTT
TRBJ2-5 TRBD2 TRBV7-9 . CASSSGLAGAGETQYF TGTGCCAGCAGCTCAGGACTAGCGGGGGCAGGGGAGACCCAGTACTTC
TRBJ2-2 TRBD1 TRBV2 few CASSVVDRGRGELFF TGTGCCAGCAGTGTAGTGGACAGGGGACGCGGGGAGCTGTTTTTT
TRBJ1-4 TRBD1 TRBV30 . CAWSGTGNEKLFF TGTGCCTGGTCCGGGACAGGTAACGAAAAACTGTTTTTT
TRBJ1-1 TRBD1 TRBV11-2 . CASSSKPGQAEAFF TGTGCCAGCAGCTCCAAACCGGGACAGGCTGAAGCTTTCTTT
TRBJ2-7 TRBD2 TRBV28 . CASSSGTSGRFGYEQYF TGTGCCAGCAGTTCCGGGACTAGCGGGAGATTCGGTTACGAGCAGTACTTC
TRBJ1-1 TRBD1 TRBV13 . CASSRGQGGNTEAFF TGTGCCAGCAGCCGGGGACAGGGCGGTAACACTGAAGCTTTCTTT
TRBJ2-3 . TRBV7-2 . CASSLSGQSTDTQYF TGTGCCAGCAGCCTCTCGGGACAAAGCACAGATACGCAGTATTTT
TRBJ2-1 TRBD1 TRBV6-5 . CASRGQGAYQFF TGTGCCAGCAGGGGACAGGGGGCATATCAGTTCTTC
TRBJ1-1 TRBD1 TRBV19 . CAEQGARNTEAFF TGTGCCGAACAGGGGGCACGTAACACTGAAGCTTTCTTT
TRBJ2-7 TRBD1 TRBV9 . CASSATGGGYEQYF TGTGCCAGCAGCGCGACAGGGGGCGGGTACGAGCAGTACTTC
TRBJ2-3 . TRBV5-1 . CASTNVGGDTQYF TGCGCCAGCACCAATGTTGGAGGAGATACGCAGTATTTT
TRBJ2-5 . TRBV5-6 . CASSFYHSETQYF TGTGCCAGCAGCTTTTACCACTCAGAGACCCAGTACTTC
TRBJ1-4 . TRBV28 . CASQGQSEKLFF TGTGCCAGCCAGGGGCAGAGCGAAAAACTGTTTTTT
TRBJ1-6 TRBD1 TRBV7-9 few CASSYGQGFSNSPLHF TGTGCCAGCAGCTACGGACAGGGGTTCAGTAATTCACCCCTCCACTTT
TRBJ2-3 TRBD1 TRBV7-9 once CASSRGQADTQYF TGTGCCAGCAGCCGAGGACAGGCAGATACGCAGTATTTT